Below, 6 T cell receptor beta chains from the same sample are listed, as sequenced in a study of blood T cell repertoires in COVID-19. Produced via immunoSEQ multiplex PCR; TCRdb's table is partial and in-frame only. The repertoire holds over 35,000 clones, with about 88% as singletons. The specimen sequenced was peripheral blood. The receptors originated from a man aged 65 to 85 with active COVID-19.

The chain employs TRBV7-3 and TRBJ2-7, with 10 bases fitting TRBD2. The CDR3 runs to 15 residues. Germline V gene lookup returns CDR1 SGHTA and CDR2 FQGTGA. The ends lost 2 bases at V and 2 bases at J; junction bases unmatched: 3. CDR3 protein: CASSLLAGAAYEQYF. DNA of the CDR3: TGTGCCAGCAGCTTACTAGCGGGAGCCGCCTACGAGCAGTACTTC. Based on the CDR3 plus reference TRBV7-3 and TRBJ2-7, the full variable domain is GAGVSQTPSNKVTEKGKYVELRCDPISGHTALYWYRQSLGQGPEFLIYFQGTGAADDSGLPNDRFFAVRPEGSVSTLKIQRTERGDSAVYLCASSLLAGAAYEQYFGPGTRLTVT.

The genes are TRBV9 and TRBJ2-2; weak D call: TRBD2 (5 bases). The CDR3 is made up of 15 amino acids. In germline, CDR1 is SGDLS, CDR2 YYNGEE. Trimming cost V 4 bases and J 5 bases, with 15 bases left between them. CDR3 region: CASSPSPLGTGELFF. CDR3 DNA sequence: TGTGCCAGCAGCCCTAGCCCCTTGGGGACCGGGGAGCTGTTTTTT.

The chain combines TRBV2 with TRBJ1-2, with 7 bases matching TRBD1. Trimming took 2 bases from V and 4 from J; bases not matched to a gene: 4. The CDR3 covers 14 residues. CDR1 is SNHLY, CDR2 FYNNEI, per germline. This CDR3 reads CASSERQGVYGYTF. In DNA, the CDR3 is TGTGCCAGCAGTGAAAGACAGGGTGTCTATGGCTACACCTTC.

The genes are TRBV30 and TRBJ1-2; 8 bases are a match to TRBD1. This CDR3 has 15 amino acids. The trim removed 0 bases at V and 4 bases at J, leaving 7 bases unmatched. Germline V gives CDR1 GTSNPN, CDR2 SVGIG (reference sequence). The CDR3 coding sequence is TGTGCCTGGAGTGTAGGGGCAGGGGGCAGCTATGGCTACACCTTC. This gives the protein CAWSVGAGGSYGYTF. Full variable domain (remainder filled in from reference TRBV30 and TRBJ1-2): SQTIHQWPATLVQPVGSPLSLECTVEGTSNPNLYWYRQAAGRGLQLLFYSVGIGQISSEVPQNLSASRPQDRQFILSSKKLLLSDSGFYLCAWSVGAGGSYGYTFGSGTRLTVV.

This sequence joins TRBV19 and TRBJ2-3, with 12 bases identical to TRBD2. In germline, CDR1 is LNHDA, CDR2 SQIVND (reference sequence). The CDR3 has 18 residues. The V gene end was trimmed by 7 bases and the J gene end by 6 bases; junction bases not matched to a gene: 17. This CDR3 is CASTPGPSGGASMDTQYF. In nucleotides, the CDR3 is TGTGCCAGTACCCCGGGGCCTAGCGGGGGGGCCTCGATGGATACGCAGTATTTT.

The rearrangement links TRBV18 to TRBJ2-3, with D possibly TRBD2 on 6 matching bases. Germline assignment: CDR1 KGHSH and CDR2 LQKENI. This CDR3 is 15 amino acids long. The V gene lost 3 bases and the J gene lost 0 bases, with 10 bases spanning the gap. The CDR3 is CASSPRDSSTDTQYF. CDR3 nucleotide sequence: TGTGCCAGCTCACCCCGGGACTCCAGCACAGATACGCAGTATTTT.